This TCR beta chain was captured in a study of cytomegalovirus exposure and HLA in healthy donors. Both 60 Vbeta primers and 13 Jbeta primers went into the PCR. Measured with immunoSEQ multiplex PCR; TCRdb has only the in-frame clones, and not every one. The listing records roughly 40,000 clones. Germline trimming cut 5 bases from V and 6 bases from J; bases unmatched to any gene: 4. The CDR3 loop spans 15 amino acids. Germline CDR1 is KGHSH and CDR2 is LQKENI. Sequences were obtained from PBMCs. The receptor comes from a man between 35 and 55 years old in good health and CMV-seropositive. This chain connects TRBV18 to TRBJ2-3; 14 nucleotides line up with TRBD2. CDR3 sequence reads: CASSSTSGRDDTQYF. The DNA of the CDR3 is TGTGCCAGCTCATCGACTAGCGGGAGGGACGATACGCAGTATTTT. Complete variable domain (other parts from reference TRBV18 and TRBJ2-3): NAGVMQNPRHLVRRRGQEARLRCSPMKGHSHVYWYRQLPEEGLKFMVYLQKENIIDESGMPKERFSAEFPKEGPSILRIQQVVRGDSAAYFCASSSTSGRDDTQYFGPGTRLTVL.